This T cell receptor (beta chain) was obtained from a study of blood T cell repertoires in COVID-19. Overall study context: Samples of COVID-19 (acute and convalescent) were obtained from the United States, Italy and Spain. T cells, B-cell-depleted T cells, or PBMCs provided the cDNA or gDNA that served as material.

The V segment lost 3 bases and the J segment 10 bases; nucleotides outside the gene matches: 10. The CDR3 is 15 residues long. Per germline, CDR1 SGHRS and CDR2 YFSETQ. Per the study methods: Scientists estimated how many nucleated cells there were by amplifying reference gene primers. Assay: immunoSEQ multiplex PCR; the TCRdb copy retains only in-frame clones and omits some. For V, J and clone size, that table is used; D and trimming come from the DNA. The table has about 150,000 clones, around 84% seen once; the top ten hold 2.6%. Sequencing was performed on peripheral blood. V is TRBV5-1 and J is TRBJ1-4, with TRBD1 matching over 9 bases. The source of this sequence is a human donor with acute or convalescent COVID-19. The donor label of this sample is uncertain. This CDR3 is CASSSLDRGIGKLFF. The DNA for the CDR3 is TGCGCCAGCAGCTCCCTGGACAGGGGAATAGGAAAACTGTTTTTT.